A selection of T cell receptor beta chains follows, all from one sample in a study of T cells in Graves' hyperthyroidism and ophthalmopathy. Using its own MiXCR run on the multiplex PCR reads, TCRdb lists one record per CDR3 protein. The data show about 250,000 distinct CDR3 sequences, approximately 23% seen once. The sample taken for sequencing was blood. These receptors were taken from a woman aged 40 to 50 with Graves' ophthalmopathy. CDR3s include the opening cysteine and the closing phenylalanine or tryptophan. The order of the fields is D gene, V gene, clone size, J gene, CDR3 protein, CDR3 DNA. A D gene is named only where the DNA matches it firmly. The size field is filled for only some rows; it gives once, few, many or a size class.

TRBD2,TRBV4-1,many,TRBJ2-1,CASSHQTSGRYDEQFF,TGCGCCAGCAGCCATCAGACTAGCGGGAGGTATGATGAGCAGTTCTTC
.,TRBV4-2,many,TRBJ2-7,CASSQRRDWFYEQYF,TGTGCCAGCAGCCAAAGGCGGGATTGGTTCTACGAGCAGTACTTC
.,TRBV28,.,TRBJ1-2,CARGGNYGYTF,TGTGCCAGAGGAGGGAACTATGGCTACACCTTC
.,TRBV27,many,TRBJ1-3,CASSLGGAVTGNTIYF,TGTGCCAGCAGTTTAGGAGGGGCCGTTACTGGAAACACCATATATTTT
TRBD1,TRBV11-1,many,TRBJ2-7,CASSLTGTGPYEQYF,TGTGCCAGCAGCTTGACCGGGACAGGCCCCTACGAGCAGTACTTC
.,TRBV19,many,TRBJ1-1,CASRPGISTEAFF,TGTGCCAGTAGACCCGGTATAAGCACTGAAGCTTTCTTT
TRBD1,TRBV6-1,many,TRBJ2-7,CASNTGGYFPSYEQYF,TGTGCCAGCAATACAGGGGGCTATTTCCCCTCCTACGAGCAGTACTTC
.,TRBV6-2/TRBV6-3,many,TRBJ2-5,CASLGGLGTQYF,TGTGCCAGCCTGGGGGGCTTAGGGACCCAGTACTTC
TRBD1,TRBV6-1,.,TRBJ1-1,CASSPGGGVGTEAFF,TGTGCCAGCAGCCCAGGGGGCGGGGTGGGCACTGAAGCTTTCTTT
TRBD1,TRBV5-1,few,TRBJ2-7,CASSLGSGQGIYEQYF,TGCGCCAGCAGCTTGGGCTCGGGACAGGGGATCTACGAGCAGTACTTC
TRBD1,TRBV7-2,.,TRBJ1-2,CASSLVGQGYYGYTF,TGTGCCAGCAGCTTAGTGGGACAGGGATACTATGGCTACACCTTC
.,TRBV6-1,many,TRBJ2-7,CASSEVPLSYEQYF,TGTGCCAGCAGTGAGGTCCCACTCTCCTACGAGCAGTACTTC
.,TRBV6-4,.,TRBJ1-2,CASSAEGGRGGYTF,TGTGCCAGCAGTGCCGAGGGGGGAAGAGGCGGCTACACCTTC
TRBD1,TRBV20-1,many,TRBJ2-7,CSARQGANSYEQYF,TGCAGTGCTAGGCAGGGGGCGAATTCCTACGAGCAGTACTTC
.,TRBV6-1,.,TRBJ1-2,CASSEPKYGYTF,TGTGCCAGCAGTGAACCCAAATATGGCTACACCTTC
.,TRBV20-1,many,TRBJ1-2,CSARESGGRGAYGYTF,TGCAGTGCTAGAGAGTCGGGAGGGCGTGGCGCCTATGGCTACACCTTC
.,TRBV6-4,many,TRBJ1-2,CASSYGRGYGYTF,TGTGCCAGCAGTTACGGCAGGGGCTATGGCTACACCTTC
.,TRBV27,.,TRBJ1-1,CASSTVSQGNTEAFF,TGTGCCAGCAGCACCGTCTCCCAGGGAAACACTGAAGCTTTCTTT
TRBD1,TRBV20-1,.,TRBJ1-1,CSARGATGRHTEAFF,TGCAGTGCTAGAGGGGCGACAGGGAGGCACACTGAAGCTTTCTTT
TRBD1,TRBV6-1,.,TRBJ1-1,CASGGDRANTEAFF,TGTGCCAGCGGTGGTGACAGGGCCAACACTGAAGCTTTCTTT
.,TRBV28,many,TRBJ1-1,CASSETGLAMNTEAFF,TGTGCCAGCAGTGAAACAGGACTCGCAATGAACACTGAAGCTTTCTTT
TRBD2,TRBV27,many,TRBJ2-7,CASSFGEGYSYEQYF,TGTGCCAGCAGTTTTGGGGAGGGGTACTCCTACGAGCAGTACTTC
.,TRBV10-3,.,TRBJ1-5,CAISESSTRKVPSNQPQHF,TGTGCCATCAGTGAGTCGAGTACTAGGAAGGTCCCTAGCAATCAGCCCCAGCATTTT
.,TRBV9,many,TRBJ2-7,CASSVVDPGEQYF,TGTGCCAGCAGCGTAGTGGACCCAGGCGAGCAGTACTTC
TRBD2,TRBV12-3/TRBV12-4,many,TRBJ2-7,CASRLAESSYEQYF,TGTGCCAGCAGACTAGCGGAGAGCTCCTACGAGCAGTACTTC
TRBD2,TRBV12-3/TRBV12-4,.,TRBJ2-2,CASSLLSLIPGLAGGRTGELFF,TGTGCCAGCAGTTTGTTATCACTGATTCCGGGACTAGCGGGAGGCAGGACCGGGGAGCTGTTTTTT
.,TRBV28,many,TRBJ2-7,CASRPPGFGRSYEQYF,TGTGCCAGCAGACCCCCGGGTTTCGGTAGAAGCTACGAGCAGTACTTC
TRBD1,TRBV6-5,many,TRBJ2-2,CASSWGTGGDTGELFF,TGTGCCAGCAGTTGGGGGACAGGGGGCGACACCGGGGAGCTGTTTTTT
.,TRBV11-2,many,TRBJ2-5,CASSLSLGSGQETQYF,TGTGCCAGCAGCTTATCCCTGGGGTCAGGGCAAGAGACCCAGTACTTC
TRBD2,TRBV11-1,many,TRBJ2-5,CASSLKRTGTSGFQKTQYF,TGTGCCAGCAGCTTAAAGAGAACCGGGACTAGCGGGTTCCAGAAGACCCAGTACTTC
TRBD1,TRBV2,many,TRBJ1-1,CASRPTGDYTEAFF,TGTGCCAGCAGACCGACAGGGGATTACACTGAAGCTTTCTTT
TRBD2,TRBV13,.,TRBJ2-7,CASSLGRAGVREQYF,TGTGCCAGCAGCTTAGGCCGAGCGGGAGTCCGAGAGCAGTACTTC
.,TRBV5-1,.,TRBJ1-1,CASSLGLVTEAFF,TGCGCCAGCAGCCTCGGACTGGTCACTGAAGCTTTCTTT
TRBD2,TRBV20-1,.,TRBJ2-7,CSASGLADPYEQYF,TGCAGTGCTAGTGGGCTAGCGGACCCCTACGAGCAGTACTTC